This record concerns one TCR beta chain sequence. Antigen: not known. It was second doses at about 4 or about 12 weeks that were pooled. The sample is drawn from a study of T cell responses to AZD1222 COVID-19 vaccine. Regarding the study as a whole: Donor demographics were predominantly white British with a female majority; clonal diversity may be underestimated. It was only a handful of AZD1222 recipients who were seropositive at baseline.

Using immunoSEQ multiplex PCR, the repertoire was profiled, and TCRdb retains in-frame clones only, with some absent. This sample has approximately 43,000 clones, with 88% found just once. V was clipped by 5 bases and J by 2 bases, with 2 bases between them. From germline, CDR1 is LGHDT and CDR2 YNNKEL (reference sequence). CDR3 length: 11 amino acids. Sequencing used peripheral blood, obtained 28 days after the second AZD1222 dose. The sequence was collected from an adult who received the AZD1222 COVID-19 vaccine. The chain carries TRBV3-1 (or the pseudogene TRBV3-2) and TRBJ2-3, with D unresolved. The CDR3 DNA reads TGTGCCAGCAGCTTCACAGATACGCAGTATTTT. It is translated as CASSFTDTQYF.